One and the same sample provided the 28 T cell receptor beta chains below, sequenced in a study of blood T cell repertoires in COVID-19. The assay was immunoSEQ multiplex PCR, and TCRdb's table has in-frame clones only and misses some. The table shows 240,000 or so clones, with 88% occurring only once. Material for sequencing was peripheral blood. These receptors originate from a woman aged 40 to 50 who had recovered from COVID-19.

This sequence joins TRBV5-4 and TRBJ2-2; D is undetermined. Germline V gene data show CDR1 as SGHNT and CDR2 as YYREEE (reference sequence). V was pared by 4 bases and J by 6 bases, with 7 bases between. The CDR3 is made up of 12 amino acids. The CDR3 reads CASSPAAGELFF. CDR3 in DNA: TGTGCCAGCAGCCCCGCGGCCGGGGAGCTGTTTTTT. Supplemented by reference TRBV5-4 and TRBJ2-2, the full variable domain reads ETGVTQSPTHLIKTRGQQVTLRCSSQSGHNTVSWYQQALGQGPQFIFQYYREEENGRGNFPPRFSGLQFPNYSSELNVNALELDDSALYLCASSPAAGELFFGEGSRLTVL.

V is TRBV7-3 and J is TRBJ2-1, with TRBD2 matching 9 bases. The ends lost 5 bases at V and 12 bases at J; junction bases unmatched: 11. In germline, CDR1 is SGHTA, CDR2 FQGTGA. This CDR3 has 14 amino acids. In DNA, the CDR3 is TGTGCCAGCAGCCCGGGACTAGCCGGCGGTGGGCAGTTCTTC. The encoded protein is CASSPGLAGGGQFF.

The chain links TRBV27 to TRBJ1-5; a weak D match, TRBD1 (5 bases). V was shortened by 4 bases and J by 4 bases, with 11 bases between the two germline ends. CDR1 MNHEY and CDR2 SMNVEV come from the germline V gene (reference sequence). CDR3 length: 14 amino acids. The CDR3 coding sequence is TGTGCCAGCAGTTGGGGGGGGATAAATCAGCCCCAGCATTTT. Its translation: CASSWGGINQPQHF.

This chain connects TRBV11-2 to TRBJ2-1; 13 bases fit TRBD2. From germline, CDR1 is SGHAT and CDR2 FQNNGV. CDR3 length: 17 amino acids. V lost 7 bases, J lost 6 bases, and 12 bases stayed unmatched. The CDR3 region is CASTRTSGSVVGNEQFF. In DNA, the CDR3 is TGTGCCAGCACCAGGACTAGCGGGAGTGTGGTTGGCAATGAGCAGTTCTTC. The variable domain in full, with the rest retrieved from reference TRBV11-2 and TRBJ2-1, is EAGVAQSPRYKIIEKRQSVAFWCNPISGHATLYWYQQILGQGPKLLIQFQNNGVVDDSQLPKDRFSAERLKGVDSTLKIQPAKLEDSAVYLCASTRTSGSVVGNEQFFGPGTRLTVL.

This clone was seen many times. CDR3: CASSYAAGAGELFF. CDR3 nucleotide sequence: TGTGCCAGCAGCTACGCTGCGGGGGCCGGGGAGCTGTTTTTT. The rearrangement links TRBV11-2 to TRBJ2-2; 7 positions agree with TRBD2. The CDR3 runs 14 residues. The V and J ends lost 4 bases and 6 bases, in that order; junction bases with no gene match: 5. The germline V gene encodes CDR1 SGHAT and CDR2 FQNNGV.

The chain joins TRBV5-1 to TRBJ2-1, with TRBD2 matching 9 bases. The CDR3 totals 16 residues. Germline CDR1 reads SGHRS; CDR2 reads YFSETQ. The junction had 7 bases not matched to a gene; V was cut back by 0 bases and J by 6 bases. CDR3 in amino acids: CASSLAPSGTTNEQFF. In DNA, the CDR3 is TGCGCCAGCAGCTTGGCCCCTAGCGGGACCACCAATGAGCAGTTCTTC.

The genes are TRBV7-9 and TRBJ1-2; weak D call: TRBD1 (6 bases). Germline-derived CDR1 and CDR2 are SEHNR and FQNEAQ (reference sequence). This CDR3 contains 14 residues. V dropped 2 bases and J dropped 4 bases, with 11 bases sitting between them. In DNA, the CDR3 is TGTGCCAGCAGCTTACAAGGGGGGGGCTATGGCTACACCTTC. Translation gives CASSLQGGGYGYTF.

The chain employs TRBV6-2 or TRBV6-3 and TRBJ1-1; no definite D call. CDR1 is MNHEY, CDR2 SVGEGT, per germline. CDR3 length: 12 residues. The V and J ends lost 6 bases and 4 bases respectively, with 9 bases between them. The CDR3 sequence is CASSTRGTEAFF. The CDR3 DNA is TGTGCCAGCAGCACACGGGGCACTGAAGCTTTCTTT.

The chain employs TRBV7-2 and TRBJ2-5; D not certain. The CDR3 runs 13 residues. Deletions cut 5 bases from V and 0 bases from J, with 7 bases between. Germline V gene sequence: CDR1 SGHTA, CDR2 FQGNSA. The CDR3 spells CASSPTHQETQYF. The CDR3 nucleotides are TGTGCCAGCAGCCCCACACACCAAGAGACCCAGTACTTC.

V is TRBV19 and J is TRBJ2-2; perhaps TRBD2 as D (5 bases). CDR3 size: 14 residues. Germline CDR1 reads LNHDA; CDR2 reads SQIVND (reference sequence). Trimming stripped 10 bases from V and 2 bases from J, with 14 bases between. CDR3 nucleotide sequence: TGTGCCACCTCGCGGACTGCCAACACCGGGGAGCTGTTTTTT. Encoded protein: CATSRTANTGELFF.

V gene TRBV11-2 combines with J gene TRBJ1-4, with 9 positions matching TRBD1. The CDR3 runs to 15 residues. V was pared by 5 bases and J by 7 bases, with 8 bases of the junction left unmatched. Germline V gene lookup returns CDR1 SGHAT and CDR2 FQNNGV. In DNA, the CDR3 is TGTGCCAGCAGCCCGAACAGGGGGCGCGGTGAAAAACTGTTTTTT. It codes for CASSPNRGRGEKLFF.

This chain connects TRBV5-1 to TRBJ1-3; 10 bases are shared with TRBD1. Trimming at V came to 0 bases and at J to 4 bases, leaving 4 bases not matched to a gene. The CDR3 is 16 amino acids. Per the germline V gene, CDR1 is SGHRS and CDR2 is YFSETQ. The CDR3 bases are TGCGCCAGCAGCTTGGTGGGACAGGGGCAGGGAAACACCATATATTTT. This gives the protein CASSLVGQGQGNTIYF. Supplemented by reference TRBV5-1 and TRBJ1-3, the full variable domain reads KAGVTQTPRYLIKTRGQQVTLSCSPISGHRSVSWYQQTPGQGLQFLFEYFSETQRNKGNFPGRFSGRQFSNSRSEMNVSTLELGDSALYLCASSLVGQGQGNTIYFGEGSWLTVV.

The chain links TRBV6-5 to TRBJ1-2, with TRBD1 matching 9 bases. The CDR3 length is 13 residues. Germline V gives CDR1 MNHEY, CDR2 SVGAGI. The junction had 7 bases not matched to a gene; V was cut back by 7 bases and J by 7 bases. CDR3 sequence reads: CASTAGQGFGYTF. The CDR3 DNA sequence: TGTGCCAGCACCGCGGGACAGGGTTTTGGCTACACCTTC.

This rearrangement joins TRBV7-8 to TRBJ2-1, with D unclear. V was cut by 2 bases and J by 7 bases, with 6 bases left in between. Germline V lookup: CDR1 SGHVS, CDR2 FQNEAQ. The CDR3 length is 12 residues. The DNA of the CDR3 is TGTGCCAGCAGCTTATTTCAGAATGAGCAGTTCTTC. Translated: CASSLFQNEQFF.

In DNA, the CDR3 is TGTGCCAGCGGCAGGCAAAACATTCAGTACTTC. Residues: CASGRQNIQYF. V and J are TRBV7-9 and TRBJ2-4; D gene ambiguous. Germline values: CDR1 SEHNR, CDR2 FQNEAQ (reference sequence). The length of the CDR3 is 11 residues. V lost 8 bases to trimming and J lost 5 bases, with 7 bases between them.

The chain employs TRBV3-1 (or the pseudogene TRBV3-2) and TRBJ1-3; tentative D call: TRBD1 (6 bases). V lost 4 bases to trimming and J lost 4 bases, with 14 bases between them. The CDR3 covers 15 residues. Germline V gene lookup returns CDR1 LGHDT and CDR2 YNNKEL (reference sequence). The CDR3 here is CASSLDGTYGNTIYF. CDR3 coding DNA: TGTGCCAGCAGCCTGGACGGGACATACGGAAACACCATATATTTT.

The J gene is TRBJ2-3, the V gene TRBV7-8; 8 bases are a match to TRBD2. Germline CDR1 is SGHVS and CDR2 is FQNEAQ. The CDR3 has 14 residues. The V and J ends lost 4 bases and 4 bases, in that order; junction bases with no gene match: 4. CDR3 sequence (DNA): TGTGCCAGCAGCTGGCGGGAGGTTCCAGATACGCAGTATTTT. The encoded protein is CASSWREVPDTQYF. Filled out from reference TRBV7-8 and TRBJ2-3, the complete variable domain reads GAGVSQSPRYKVAKRGQDVALRCDPISGHVSLFWYQQALGQGPEFLTYFQNEAQLDKSGLPSDRFFAERPEGSVSTLKIQRTQQEDSAVYLCASSWREVPDTQYFGPGTRLTVL.

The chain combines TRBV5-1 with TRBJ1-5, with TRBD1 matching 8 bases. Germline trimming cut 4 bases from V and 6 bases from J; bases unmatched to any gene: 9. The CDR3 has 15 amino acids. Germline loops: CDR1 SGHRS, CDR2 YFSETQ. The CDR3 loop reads CASSPTGGEGQPQHF. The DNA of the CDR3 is TGCGCCAGCAGCCCAACAGGGGGGGAAGGTCAGCCCCAGCATTTT.

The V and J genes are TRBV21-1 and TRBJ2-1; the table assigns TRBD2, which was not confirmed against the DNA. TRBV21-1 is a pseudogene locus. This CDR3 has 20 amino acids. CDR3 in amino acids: CASSKAGAGGIPGSYNEQFF. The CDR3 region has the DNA TGTGCCAGCAGCAAAGCTGGCGCGGGAGGGATCCCAGGGTCCTACAATGAGCAGTTCTTC.

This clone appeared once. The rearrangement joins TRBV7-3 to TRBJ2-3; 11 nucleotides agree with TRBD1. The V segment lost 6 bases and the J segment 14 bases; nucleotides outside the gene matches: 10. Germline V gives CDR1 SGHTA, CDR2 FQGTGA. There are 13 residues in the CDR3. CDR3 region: CASRPGTGGPAYF. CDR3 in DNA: TGTGCCAGCAGGCCCGGGACAGGGGGACCGGCGTATTTT. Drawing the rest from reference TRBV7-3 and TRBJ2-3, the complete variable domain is GAGVSQTPSNKVTEKGKYVELRCDPISGHTALYWYRQSLGQGPEFLIYFQGTGAADDSGLPNDRFFAVRPEGSVSTLKIQRTERGDSAVYLCASRPGTGGPAYFGPGTRLTVL.

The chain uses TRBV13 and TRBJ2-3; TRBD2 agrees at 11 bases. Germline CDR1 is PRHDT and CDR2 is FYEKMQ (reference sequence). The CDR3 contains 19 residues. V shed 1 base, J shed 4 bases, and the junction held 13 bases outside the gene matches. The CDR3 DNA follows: TGTGCCAGCAGCTTAGTCGGGTTTGGGACTAGCGGTCCCGCAGATACGCAGTATTTT. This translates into CASSLVGFGTSGPADTQYF.

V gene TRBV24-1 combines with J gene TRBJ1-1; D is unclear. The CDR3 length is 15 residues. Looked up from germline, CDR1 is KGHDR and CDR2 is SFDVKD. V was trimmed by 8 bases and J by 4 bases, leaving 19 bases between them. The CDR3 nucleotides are TGTGCCACCACCCCCGGGGAGGGCGGGATCACTGAAGCTTTCTTT. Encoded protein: CATTPGEGGITEAFF.

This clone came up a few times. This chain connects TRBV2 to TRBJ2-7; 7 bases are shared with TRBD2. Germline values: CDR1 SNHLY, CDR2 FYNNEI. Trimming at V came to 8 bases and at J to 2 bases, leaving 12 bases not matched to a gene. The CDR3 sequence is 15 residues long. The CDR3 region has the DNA TGTGCCAGCCTACAGATTATGGGGAGGGCCTACGAGCAGTACTTC. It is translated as CASLQIMGRAYEQYF.

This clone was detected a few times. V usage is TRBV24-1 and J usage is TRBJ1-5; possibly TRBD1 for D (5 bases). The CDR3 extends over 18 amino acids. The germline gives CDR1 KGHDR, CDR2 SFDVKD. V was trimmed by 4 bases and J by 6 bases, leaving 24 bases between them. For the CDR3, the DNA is TGTGCCACCAGTGACCCGACCGGGGCGGGAGTCGAGAGTCAGCCCCAGCATTTT. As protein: CATSDPTGAGVESQPQHF.

The CDR3 is CASSSPASGDFSYNEQFF. As DNA, the CDR3 is TGTGCCAGCAGCTCCCCGGCTAGCGGGGACTTCTCCTACAATGAGCAGTTCTTC. The rearrangement uses TRBV11-2 and TRBJ2-1; 9 bases line up with TRBD2. CDR3 size: 18 residues. V dropped 4 bases and J dropped 0; count of bases not matched to a gene: 10. Per the germline V gene, CDR1 is SGHAT and CDR2 is FQNNGV.

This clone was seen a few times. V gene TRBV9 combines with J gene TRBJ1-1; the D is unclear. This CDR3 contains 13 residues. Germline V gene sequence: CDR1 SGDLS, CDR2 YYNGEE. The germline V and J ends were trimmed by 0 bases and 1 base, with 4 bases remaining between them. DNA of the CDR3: TGTGCCAGCAGCGTAGGAGAGAACACTGAAGCTTTCTTT. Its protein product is CASSVGENTEAFF.

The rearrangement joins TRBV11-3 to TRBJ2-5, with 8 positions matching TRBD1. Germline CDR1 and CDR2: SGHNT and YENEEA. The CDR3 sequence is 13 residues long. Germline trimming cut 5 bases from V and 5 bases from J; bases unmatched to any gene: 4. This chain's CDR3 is CASSPGQGETQYF. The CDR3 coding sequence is TGTGCCAGCAGCCCCGGACAGGGCGAGACCCAGTACTTC.

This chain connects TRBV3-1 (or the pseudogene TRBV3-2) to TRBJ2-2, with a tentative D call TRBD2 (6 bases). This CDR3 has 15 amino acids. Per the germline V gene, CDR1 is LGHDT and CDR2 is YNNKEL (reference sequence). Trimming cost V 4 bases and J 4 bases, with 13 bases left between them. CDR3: CASSPSSALTGELFF. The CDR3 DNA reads TGTGCCAGCAGCCCATCTAGCGCTCTCACCGGGGAGCTGTTTTTT.